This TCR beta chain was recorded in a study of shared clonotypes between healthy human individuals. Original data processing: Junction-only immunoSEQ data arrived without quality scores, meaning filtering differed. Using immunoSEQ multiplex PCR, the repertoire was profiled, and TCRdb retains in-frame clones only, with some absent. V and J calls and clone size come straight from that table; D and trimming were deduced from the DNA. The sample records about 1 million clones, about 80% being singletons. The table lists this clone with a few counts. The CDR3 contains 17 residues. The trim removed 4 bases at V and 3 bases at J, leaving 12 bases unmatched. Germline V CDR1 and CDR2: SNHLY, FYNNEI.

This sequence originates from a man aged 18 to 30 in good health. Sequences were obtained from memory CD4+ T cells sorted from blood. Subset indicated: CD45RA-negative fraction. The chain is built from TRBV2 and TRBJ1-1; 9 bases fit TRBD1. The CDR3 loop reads CASSGPAYRGPYTEAFF. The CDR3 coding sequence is TGTGCCAGCAGTGGCCCTGCGTACAGGGGGCCATACACTGAAGCTTTCTTT.